The 25 T cell receptor beta chains in this list originate from one sample, sequenced in a study of blood T cells in healthy people across ages. PCR was performed a second time for about 6 to 11 cycles using a sample-barcoded 5' primer and a J-beta primer mix. TCRdb ran MiXCR on the 5' RACE reads and lists one entry per CDR3 protein. The repertoire holds around 1,700,000 distinct CDR3 sequences, with under 30% as singletons. Material: blood. The receptors come from a woman in her 30s in good health.

This clonotype was seen more than once but under ten times. The J gene is TRBJ1-1, the V gene TRBV20-1; the D gene is possibly TRBD1 (6 bases). Germline V CDR1 and CDR2: DFQATT, SNEGSKA (reference sequence). Trimming stripped 0 bases from V and 3 bases from J, with 11 bases between. This CDR3 comprises 14 residues. The CDR3 loop reads CSARDRGVDTEAFF. CDR3 in DNA: TGCAGTGCTAGAGACAGGGGAGTAGACACTGAAGCTTTCTTT.

This clonotype has ten or more counts. The CDR3 nucleotides read TGTGCCACCAGCAGGATGGGAACGGACAAGAATTCCTACGAGCAGTACTTC. As protein: CATSRMGTDKNSYEQYF. This chain connects TRBV15 to TRBJ2-7, with D possibly TRBD1 on 5 matching bases. V lost 3 bases to trimming and J lost 1 base, with 19 bases between them. Germline V lookup: CDR1 LNHNV, CDR2 YYDKDF (reference sequence). There are 17 residues in the CDR3.

The table lists this clonotype with a few counts. The V and J genes are TRBV7-8 and TRBJ2-5; 9 bases are a match to TRBD2. The CDR3 runs 13 residues. J gave up 4 bases and V 6 bases, and 3 bases lay outside the gene matches. Looked up from germline, CDR1 is SGHVS and CDR2 is FQNEAQ. CDR3 bases: TGTGCCAGCAGGGGCGGGGGGGGAGAGACCCAGTACTTC. The encoded protein is CASRGGGGETQYF.

This clonotype was seen only a few times. The CDR3 region has the DNA TGTGCCATCAGGGAGCAACCTAGTTACGAGCAGTACTTC. This codes for CAIREQPSYEQYF. V is TRBV10-3 and J is TRBJ2-7; D gene unclear. V was trimmed by 6 bases and J by 4 bases, leaving 13 bases between them. This CDR3 is 13 amino acids long. Looked up from germline, CDR1 is ENHRY and CDR2 is SYGVKD.

This clonotype was detected ten times or more. The chain employs TRBV29-1 and TRBJ2-5; TRBD2 matches 8 bases. CDR1 SQVTM and CDR2 ANQGSEA come from the germline V gene. V lost 7 bases to trimming and J lost 4 bases; unmatched junction nucleotides: 5. The CDR3 consists of 12 residues. The CDR3 sequence: CSGAGVRETQYF. CDR3 nucleotide sequence: TGCAGCGGAGCGGGAGTAAGAGAGACCCAGTACTTC.

The sample holds many counts of this clonotype. This rearrangement joins TRBV5-1 to TRBJ2-1; D tentatively reads TRBD1 or TRBD2 (6 bases each). Germline CDR1 and CDR2: SGHRS and YFSETQ. With 4 bases removed from V and 8 bases from J, the gap between germline ends came to 16 bases. This CDR3 comprises 14 residues. CDR3 in amino acids: CASSPGLGGDEQFF. The DNA for the CDR3 is TGCGCCAGCAGCCCCGGACTCGGGGGCGATGAGCAGTTCTTC.

This rearrangement joins TRBV6-2 or TRBV6-3 to TRBJ2-1; D is unresolved. The germline V and J ends were trimmed by 0 bases and 8 bases, with 5 bases remaining between them. The germline gives CDR1 MNHEY, CDR2 SVGEGT. The CDR3 loop spans 12 amino acids. The CDR3 bases are TGTGCCAGCAGTTACTCGACCCATGAGCAGTTCTTC. It encodes CASSYSTHEQFF.

This rearrangement joins TRBV25-1 to TRBJ1-1, with TRBD1 as a possible D gene (5 bases). The ends were cut back, 1 base at V and 3 bases at J, with 15 bases in the middle. Germline V gives CDR1 MGHDK, CDR2 SYGVNS. This CDR3 has 16 amino acids. The CDR3 sequence is CASSEWQGSEDTEAFF. CDR3 DNA: TGTGCCAGCAGTGAATGGCAGGGCTCGGAGGACACTGAAGCTTTCTTT.

V and J are TRBV12-3 or TRBV12-4 and TRBJ2-3, with TRBD2 identical over 10 bases. The junction had 22 bases not matched to a gene; V was cut back by 4 bases and J by 15 bases. The CDR3 is made up of 17 amino acids. The CDR3 region is CASSSPSGSPNTDVQYF. The CDR3 DNA is TGTGCCAGCAGTTCCCCTAGCGGGAGTCCAAACACAGATGTGCAATATTTT.

This rearrangement joins TRBV7-9 to TRBJ2-1; 8 bases align to TRBD2. Germline V lookup: CDR1 SEHNR, CDR2 FQNEAQ (reference sequence). The V and J ends lost 1 base and 2 bases, in that order; junction bases with no gene match: 4. The CDR3 contains 16 residues. This CDR3 is CASSLGAGATYNEQFF. In nucleotides, the CDR3 is TGTGCCAGCAGCTTAGGAGCGGGAGCCACCTACAATGAGCAGTTCTTC.

Only a few counts were recorded for this clonotype. This chain uses TRBV9 with TRBJ2-1, with 8 bases fitting TRBD2. J lost 2 bases, V lost 3 bases, and 13 bases had no gene match. CDR1 SGDLS and CDR2 YYNGEE come from the germline V gene. CDR3 size: 18 residues. The CDR3 sequence: CASSGTSGLTPPYNEQFF. CDR3 DNA sequence: TGTGCCAGCAGCGGAACTAGCGGACTAACGCCACCCTACAATGAGCAGTTCTTC.

Details on this clonotype: A much larger clone sits a single nucleotide away, making a read error possible. The rearrangement links TRBV10-2 to TRBJ2-4; 7 bases agree with TRBD2. The J call may be wrong; the DNA end is better matched by TRBJ2-7. Per the germline V gene, CDR1 is WSHSY and CDR2 is SAAADI. The length of the CDR3 is 14 residues. The CDR3, as DNA: TGCGCCAGCAATGACTTTGCGGGAGCAGACGAGCAGTACTTC. It yields the protein CASNDFAGADEQYF.

This clonotype came up many times. The V gene is TRBV7-6, the J gene TRBJ2-7; D is possibly TRBD1 (5 bases). Germline lookup yields CDR1 SGHVS and CDR2 FNYEAQ. V lost 1 base, J lost 2 bases, and 12 bases lay in between. The CDR3 contains 15 residues. Written as DNA, the CDR3 is TGTGCCAGCAGCTTAGGTCAGGGAAACACCTACGAGCAGTACTTC. Its translation: CASSLGQGNTYEQYF.

A few counts support this clonotype. The J gene is TRBJ2-7, the V gene TRBV27; the match to TRBD2 covers 8 bases. Trimming at V came to 6 bases and at J to 5 bases, leaving 9 bases not matched to a gene. Germline-derived CDR1 and CDR2 are MNHEY and SMNVEV (reference sequence). CDR3 length equals 14 residues. The CDR3 loop is CASRGGTSINEQYF. The CDR3 DNA sequence: TGTGCCAGCAGAGGCGGGACTAGTATCAACGAGCAGTACTTC.

The chain carries TRBV20-1 and TRBJ1-1; TRBD1 might be the D (6 bases). The germline gives CDR1 DFQATT, CDR2 SNEGSKA (reference sequence). The CDR3 sequence is 14 residues long. V lost 6 bases, J lost 0 bases, and 14 bases lay in between. The CDR3 sequence: CSARGRGMNTEAFF. CDR3 coding DNA: TGCAGTGCCAGGGGACGGGGAATGAACACTGAAGCTTTCTTT.

The chain joins TRBV4-3 to TRBJ2-3, with a tentative D call TRBD2 (5 bases). The V and J ends lost 0 bases and 7 bases respectively, with 17 bases between them. The CDR3 loop spans 16 amino acids. The germline gives CDR1 LGHNA, CDR2 YSLEER. CDR3 sequence (DNA): TGCGCCAGCAGCCAAGAAAGGGTGCGCGGGCAGAATACGCAGTATTTT. Translation gives CASSQERVRGQNTQYF.

The chain combines TRBV9 with TRBJ1-6; no firm D call. V was clipped by 1 base and J by 7 bases, with 9 bases between them. The CDR3 runs to 14 residues. Germline V gives CDR1 SGDLS, CDR2 YYNGEE. CDR3 protein: CASSVRHENSPLHF. The CDR3, as DNA: TGTGCCAGCAGCGTAAGGCATGAAAATTCACCCCTCCACTTT. Together with reference TRBV9 and TRBJ1-6, the CDR3 gives the full variable domain: DSGVTQTPKHLITATGQRVTLRCSPRSGDLSVYWYQQSLDQGLQFLIQYYNGEERAKGNILERFSAQQFPDLHSELNLSSLELGDSALYFCASSVRHENSPLHFGNGTRLTVT.

The chain uses TRBV10-3 and TRBJ1-1; 10 bases agree with TRBD1. The germline CDR1 and CDR2 sequences are ENHRY and SYGVKD. After removal of 4 bases from V and 4 bases from J, the junction contained 6 bases not matched to a gene. The length of the CDR3 is 15 residues. Here the CDR3 reads CAISGKGQGLTEAFF. The CDR3 DNA reads TGTGCCATCAGTGGAAAGGGACAGGGGCTCACTGAAGCTTTCTTT.

This clonotype was observed a few times. The genes are TRBV20-1 and TRBJ1-2; TRBD1 might be the D (6 bases). There are 13 residues in the CDR3. Trimming took off 3 bases at V and 3 bases at J, with 11 bases between the two ends. In germline, CDR1 is DFQATT, CDR2 SNEGSKA (reference sequence). The CDR3 region has the DNA TGCAGTGCTAGGAGACAGGCCGACTATGGCTACACCTTC. Its translation is CSARRQADYGYTF.

This rearrangement joins TRBV28 to TRBJ2-4; possible D gene TRBD1, 7 bases. The CDR3 has 13 amino acids. CDR1 is MDHEN and CDR2 is SYDVKM in the germline V gene. V was trimmed by 8 bases and J by 13 bases, leaving 21 bases between them. For the CDR3, the DNA is TGTGCCAGCGGCAGGGGGGCATACAATGAGCAGTACTTC. It translates to CASGRGAYNEQYF.

This clonotype was recorded only once. The chain joins TRBV20-1 to TRBJ2-5; 10 bases fit TRBD2. Looked up from germline, CDR1 is DFQATT and CDR2 is SNEGSKA (reference sequence). J lost 2 bases, V lost 5 bases, and 8 bases had no gene match. This CDR3 comprises 15 residues. CDR3 DNA: TGCAGTGCTGGATTAGCGGGAGGTCGGCAAGAGACCCAGTACTTC. Amino acid sequence: CSAGLAGGRQETQYF.

The chain links TRBV5-1 to TRBJ1-6; 9 bases map to TRBD1. The ends lost 4 bases at V and 7 bases at J; junction bases unmatched: 6. Per germline, CDR1 SGHRS and CDR2 YFSETQ. CDR3 length: 15 residues. Here the CDR3 reads CASSGGTGSNSPLHF. The CDR3 nucleotides are TGCGCCAGCAGCGGCGGGACAGGGTCGAATTCACCCCTCCACTTT.

The chain couples TRBV10-3 to TRBJ2-5; TRBD2 matches at 9 bases. The CDR3 extends over 14 amino acids. Trimming at V came to 7 bases and at J to 5 bases, leaving 8 bases not matched to a gene. Germline-derived CDR1 and CDR2 are ENHRY and SYGVKD. CDR3 amino acids: CAITSSGAEETQYF. In nucleotides, the CDR3 is TGTGCCATCACCTCTAGCGGGGCTGAGGAGACCCAGTACTTC.

V gene TRBV29-1 combines with J gene TRBJ1-2; D not certain. CDR1 SQVTM and CDR2 ANQGSEA come from the germline V gene. The CDR3 runs 12 residues. Trimming pared 2 bases from V and 6 bases from J, leaving 10 bases between. The CDR3 DNA sequence: TGCAGCGTTGAAAGAGGGTCGGATGGCTACACCTTC. Amino acids: CSVERGSDGYTF.

The chain carries TRBV28 and TRBJ2-3; a possible D gene is TRBD2 (5 bases). Germline CDR1 reads MDHEN; CDR2 reads SYDVKM. Trimming shortened V by 7 bases and J by 0 bases, and 14 bases separated the two germline ends. The length of the CDR3 is 15 residues. In nucleotides, the CDR3 is TGTGCCAGCACCCCAGACGGGGTCAGCACAGATACGCAGTATTTT. Protein: CASTPDGVSTDTQYF.